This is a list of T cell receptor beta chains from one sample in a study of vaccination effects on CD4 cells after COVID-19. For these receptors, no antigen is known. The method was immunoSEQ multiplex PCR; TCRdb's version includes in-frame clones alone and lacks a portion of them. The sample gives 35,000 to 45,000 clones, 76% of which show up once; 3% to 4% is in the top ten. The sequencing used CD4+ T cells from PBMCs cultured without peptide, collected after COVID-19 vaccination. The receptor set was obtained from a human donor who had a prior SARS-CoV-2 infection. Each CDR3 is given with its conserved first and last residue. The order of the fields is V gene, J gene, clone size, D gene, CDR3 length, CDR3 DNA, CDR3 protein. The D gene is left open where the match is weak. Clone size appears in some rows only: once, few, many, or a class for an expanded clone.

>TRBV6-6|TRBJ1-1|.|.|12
TGTGCCAGCAGTTACACGCTATCTGAAGCTTTCTTT
CASSYTLSEAFF
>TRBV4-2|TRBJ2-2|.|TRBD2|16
TGTGCCAGCAGCCCGGAAAGTCGGGAGGGAGGCGGGGAGCTGTTTTTT
CASSPESREGGGELFF
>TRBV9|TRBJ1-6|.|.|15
TGTGCCAGCAGCGTAGTTCCAGGGCGGAATTCACCCCTCCACTTT
CASSVVPGRNSPLHF
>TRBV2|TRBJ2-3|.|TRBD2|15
TGTGCCACCCTACCAAGGCGGGGGAACACAGATACGCAGTATTTT
CATLPRRGNTDTQYF
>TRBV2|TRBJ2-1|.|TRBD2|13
TGTGCCAGCAAACTAGCGGCGAACAATGAGCAGTTCTTC
CASKLAANNEQFF
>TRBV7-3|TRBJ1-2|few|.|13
TGTGCCAGCAGCTTAAGGGCAGCTTATGGCTACACCTTC
CASSLRAAYGYTF
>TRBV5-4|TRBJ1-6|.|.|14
TGTGCCAGCAGCTTAAGCGAATATAATTCACCCCTCCACTTT
CASSLSEYNSPLHF
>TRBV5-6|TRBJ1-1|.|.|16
TGTGCCAGCAGCGACGGCAGGGACGGAGGCTCGACTGAAGCTTTCTTT
CASSDGRDGGSTEAFF
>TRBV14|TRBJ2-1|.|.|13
TGTGCCAGCAGCCAAGGGACCTGGGATGAGCAGTTCTTC
CASSQGTWDEQFF
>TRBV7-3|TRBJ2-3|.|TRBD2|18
TGTGCCAGCAGCCCACAAGCGTCAGCGGGGGGCCGCACAGATACGCAGTATTTT
CASSPQASAGGRTDTQYF
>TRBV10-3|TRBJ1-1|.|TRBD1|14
TGTGCCATCAAAAGGACCCCAGGGGGCACTGAAGCTTTCTTT
CAIKRTPGGTEAFF
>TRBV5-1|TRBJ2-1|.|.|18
TGCGCCAGCAGACTCCGTGGGGGGGCCGAATTTGGGCACAATGAGCAGTTCTTC
CASRLRGGAEFGHNEQFF
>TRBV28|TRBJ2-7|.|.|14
TGTGCCAGCAGTTTACCCCTAAGCCCCTACGAGCAGTACTTC
CASSLPLSPYEQYF
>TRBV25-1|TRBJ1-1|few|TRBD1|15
TGTGCCAGCAGTGATGGGACGACAGGGGGCACTGAAGCTTTCTTT
CASSDGTTGGTEAFF
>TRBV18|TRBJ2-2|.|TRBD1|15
TGTGCCAGCTCACCAGGGCAGGGGGCAACCGGGGAGCTGTTTTTT
CASSPGQGATGELFF
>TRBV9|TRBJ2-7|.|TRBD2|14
TGTGCCAGCAGCGTCCTAGCGGGAATAAGCGAGCAGTACTTC
CASSVLAGISEQYF
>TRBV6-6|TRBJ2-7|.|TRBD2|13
TGTGCCAGCAGTGACCGGGGGGGTTTTACAGCCTGGTTC
CASSDRGGFTAWF
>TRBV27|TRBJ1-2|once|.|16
TGTGCCAGCAGTTTAGTTCGGGGGTCGGAACTTTATGGCTACACCTTC
CASSLVRGSELYGYTF
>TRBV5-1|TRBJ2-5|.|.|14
TGCGCCAGCAGCTTTGCGGGTTTGGGAGAGACCCAGTACTTC
CASSFAGLGETQYF
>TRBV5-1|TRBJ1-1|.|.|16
TGCGCCAGCAGCTTGGCTAACGGGTTCGGTGGCACTGAAGCTTTCTTT
CASSLANGFGGTEAFF
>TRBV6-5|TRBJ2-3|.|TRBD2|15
TGTGCCAGCAGTCGAGCGGGGGAGGGGCCAGATACGCAGTATTTT
CASSRAGEGPDTQYF
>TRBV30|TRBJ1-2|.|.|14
TGTGCCTGGAGTAGAGGGAATTATAACTATGGCTACACCTTC
CAWSRGNYNYGYTF
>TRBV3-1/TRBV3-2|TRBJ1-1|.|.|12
TGTGCCAGCAGCCAAGCCCCTGGGGAGGCTTTCTTT
CASSQAPGEAFF
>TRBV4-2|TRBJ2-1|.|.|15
TGTGCCAGCAGCCAAGAGCCCAGCTCCTACAATGAGCAGTTCTTC
CASSQEPSSYNEQFF
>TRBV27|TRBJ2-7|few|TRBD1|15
TGTGCCAGCAGTGTCGGGACAGGGGGCTCCTACGAGCAGTACTTC
CASSVGTGGSYEQYF
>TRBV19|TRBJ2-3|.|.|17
TGTGCCAGTAGTATTTCTCTTCTCGTCCTCCGCACAGATACGCAGTATTTT
CASSISLLVLRTDTQYF
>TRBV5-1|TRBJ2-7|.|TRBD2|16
TGCGCCAGCAGCCCGGCAGGTGGGCTAGCGGGGTACGAGCAGTACTTC
CASSPAGGLAGYEQYF
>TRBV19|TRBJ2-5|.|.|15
TGTGCCAGTAGTAGAGTCGGGACCCGTCAAGAGACCCAGTACTTC
CASSRVGTRQETQYF
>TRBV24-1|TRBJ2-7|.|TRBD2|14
TGTGCCACCGTAACGGGACTACAGTACTACGAGCAGTACTTC
CATVTGLQYYEQYF
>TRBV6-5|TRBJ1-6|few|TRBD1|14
TGTGCCAGCAGTCTGACAGGGGATAATTCACCCCTCCACTTT
CASSLTGDNSPLHF
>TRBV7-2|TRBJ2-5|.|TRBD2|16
TGTGCCAGCAGCTTAAGCACTAGCGGGGGCCAAGAGACCCAGTACTTC
CASSLSTSGGQETQYF
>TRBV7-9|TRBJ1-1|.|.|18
TGTGCCAGCAGCTTAGCAAACACCGTGGGACACCGGAACACTGAAGCTTTCTTT
CASSLANTVGHRNTEAFF
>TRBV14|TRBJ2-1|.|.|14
TGTGCCAGCAGCCAAGATCCCTACGACGAGAAGCAGTTCTTC
CASSQDPYDEKQFF
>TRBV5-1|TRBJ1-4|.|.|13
TGCGCCAGCAGCTTGGGGGTTGCTGAAAAACTGTTTTTT
CASSLGVAEKLFF
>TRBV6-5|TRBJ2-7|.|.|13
TGTGCCACCACGGGGGCGGGACACACCGAGCAGTACTTC
CATTGAGHTEQYF